A selection of T cell receptor beta chains follows, all from one sample in a study of shared clonotypes between healthy human individuals. Data came from immunoSEQ multiplex PCR; TCRdb stores just in-frame clones and leaves some out. This sample has about 560,000 clones, with roughly four fifths found just once. The sequencing input was PBMCs. The source is a woman aged 40 to 50 in good health. Some clones in this sample may be carry-over from other donors' samples. The conserved cysteine and the conserved F or W are not part of the CDR3 here. The size field is filled for only some rows; it gives once, few, many or a size class.

CDR3 protein: ASTRNRDTNTEAF
J gene: TRBJ1-1
clone size: NA
V gene: TRBV6-5

CDR3 protein: ASSLGLRSYNEQF
J gene: TRBJ2-1
clone size: NA
V gene: TRBV7-6

CDR3 protein: SGGGAF
J gene: TRBJ1-1
clone size: few
V gene: TRBV20-1

CDR3 protein: ASSLRDPGANVLT
J gene: TRBJ2-6
clone size: NA
V gene: TRBV7-9

CDR3 protein: ASSFISTDTQY
J gene: TRBJ2-3
clone size: NA
V gene: TRBV6-6

CDR3 protein: AWSPARFSYEQY
J gene: TRBJ2-7
clone size: NA
V gene: TRBV30

CDR3 protein: ASSRQGTTDNYGYT
J gene: TRBJ1-2
clone size: NA
V gene: TRBV2

CDR3 protein: ASSQETLGAVTFYEQY
J gene: TRBJ2-7
clone size: NA
V gene: TRBV4-2

CDR3 protein: ATRTGTANTEAF
J gene: TRBJ1-1
clone size: NA
V gene: TRBV6-5

CDR3 protein: ASSLRPQASYEQY
J gene: TRBJ2-7
clone size: NA
V gene: TRBV5-1

CDR3 protein: ASSEGYEQY
J gene: TRBJ2-7
clone size: NA
V gene: TRBV25-1